Each of the 5 T cell receptor beta chains below was sequenced from the same sample in a study of cytomegalovirus exposure and HLA in healthy donors. Use of 60 Vbeta and 13 Jbeta primers characterized the PCR. Assay used: immunoSEQ multiplex PCR; TCRdb lists only in-frame clones, some missing. The listing records more than 100,000 clones. Sequenced: PBMCs. The receptors stem from a woman aged 35 to 49 in good health and CMV-seronegative.

The rearrangement links TRBV2 to TRBJ1-5; D is perhaps TRBD1 (6 bases). In germline, CDR1 is SNHLY, CDR2 FYNNEI. Trimming removed 7 bases at V and 3 bases at J, with 13 bases between. This CDR3 region has 14 residues. CDR3: CASTFAGDNQPQHF. As DNA, the CDR3 is TGTGCCAGCACCTTCGCAGGGGACAATCAGCCCCAGCATTTT.

The chain employs TRBV9 and TRBJ1-3; D gene ambiguous. The V gene lost 0 bases and the J gene lost 2 bases, with 9 bases spanning the gap. The CDR3 extends over 15 amino acids. Germline V lookup: CDR1 SGDLS, CDR2 YYNGEE. As DNA, the CDR3 is TGTGCCAGCAGCGTAGCGATGCAGGCTGGAAACACCATATATTTT. Amino acids: CASSVAMQAGNTIYF.

Concerning this clone itself: Other nucleotide sequences in the sample specify the same CDR3. V gene TRBV7-3 combines with J gene TRBJ1-2; 9 nucleotides align to TRBD1. The V and J ends lost 2 bases and 3 bases, in that order; junction bases with no gene match: 13. CDR1 is SGHTA and CDR2 is FQGTGA in the germline V gene. The CDR3 sequence is 18 residues long. CDR3 DNA: TGTGCCAGCAGCTTACGAGGGGACACCACAGGGGGCTACTATGGCTACACCTTC. Translating it yields CASSLRGDTTGGYYGYTF.

The rearrangement joins TRBV28 to TRBJ1-4, with TRBD1 identical over 11 bases. There are 15 residues in the CDR3. CDR1 and CDR2 from the germline V gene are MDHEN and SYDVKM. V lost 5 bases, J lost 7 bases, and 6 bases stayed unmatched. CDR3 region: CASSNGQGAGEKLFF. The CDR3 nucleotides read TGTGCCAGCAGTAACGGACAGGGGGCAGGTGAAAAACTGTTTTTT.

V gene TRBV2 combines with J gene TRBJ2-5; 8 bases match TRBD1. V shed 6 bases and J 4 bases; nucleotides not matched to a gene: 10. The CDR3 is 15 amino acids. Germline V CDR1 and CDR2: SNHLY, FYNNEI. The DNA for the CDR3 is TGTGCCAGCAGAGAGACAGGGGAGAGTGGAGAGACCCAGTACTTC. Residues: CASRETGESGETQYF.